The 22 T cell receptor beta chains below come from one sample, sequenced in a study of neurological immune-mediated disorders. One entry per CDR3 protein results from TCRdb running MiXCR on the 5' RACE reads. This table holds fewer than 45,000 distinct CDR3 sequences, around 10% found once. Time point described: technical triplicate 1. Sequenced material: PBMCs. Source of these receptors: a man in his fifties or sixties with HTLV-1-associated myelopathy (HAM/TSP).

This clonotype was detected ten times or more. At one end the junction does not follow the germline gene, possibly because of a read error. This sequence joins TRBV27 and TRBJ1-1, with D tentatively TRBD1 (5 bases). CDR3 length equals 11 residues. Germline-derived CDR1 and CDR2 are MNHEY and SMNVEV (reference sequence). As DNA, the CDR3 is TGTGCCAGCAGTTCCTTTCAGACAGAGGTCTTT. Residues: CASSSFQTEVF.

This clonotype was seen many times. The V and J genes are TRBV7-3 and TRBJ2-1, with 9 bases fitting TRBD2. Germline V gene sequence: CDR1 SGHTA, CDR2 FQGTGA. The CDR3 consists of 15 residues. V dropped 4 bases and J dropped 1; count of bases not matched to a gene: 2. The CDR3, as DNA: TGTGCCAGCAGCTCTAGCGGGGTTTCCTACAATGAGCAGTTCTTC. Its protein product is CASSSSGVSYNEQFF.

Many counts were recorded for this clonotype. The V and J genes are TRBV15 and TRBJ2-5; 7 bases are shared with TRBD2. The CDR3 runs to 18 residues. Germline CDR1 reads LNHNV; CDR2 reads YYDKDF (reference sequence). Germline trimming cut 0 bases from V and 6 bases from J; bases unmatched to any gene: 16. CDR3 in DNA: TGTGCCACCAGCAGAGAGGGGAGGGCAGGCGGGACCGGGAAGACCCAGTACTTC. This codes for CATSREGRAGGTGKTQYF.

Many counts were recorded for this clonotype. The chain carries TRBV20-1 and TRBJ2-3, with D unresolved. V lost 6 bases and J 5 bases, leaving 9 bases between the germline ends. Germline V gives CDR1 DFQATT, CDR2 SNEGSKA (reference sequence). The CDR3 is 11 amino acids. The CDR3 sequence is CSASEGDTQYF. For the CDR3, the DNA is TGCAGTGCCTCAGAAGGAGATACGCAGTATTTT.

This clonotype was observed many times. The chain links TRBV24-1 to TRBJ2-2; possible D gene TRBD1, 6 bases. The CDR3 sequence is 16 residues long. The germline gives CDR1 KGHDR, CDR2 SFDVKD. V lost 4 bases and J lost 6, with 17 bases in between. CDR3 in amino acids: CATSDPNTRTAGELFF. The DNA for the CDR3 is TGTGCCACCAGTGACCCCAACACTAGGACAGCCGGGGAGCTGTTTTTT.

This clonotype was counted ten times or more. The V gene is TRBV7-9, the J gene TRBJ2-2, with D tentatively TRBD1 or TRBD2 (5 bases each). CDR1 and CDR2 (germline): SEHNR, FQNEAQ (reference sequence). The CDR3 contains 17 residues. Trimming cost V 4 bases and J 2 bases, with 17 bases left between them. In DNA form, the CDR3 reads TGTGCCAGCAGCTCAATTGCCGGGACGGGCAACACCGGGGAGCTGTTTTTT. This gives the protein CASSSIAGTGNTGELFF.

This clonotype was picked up many times. CDR3 bases: TGTGCCAGCAGCCAGGGCCGGGACAGGAGCTCCTACAATGAGCAGTTCTTC. Translated: CASSQGRDRSSYNEQFF. V usage is TRBV3-1 and J usage is TRBJ2-1; 8 bases are shared with TRBD1. CDR1 and CDR2 (germline): LGHDT, YNNKEL (reference sequence). The V segment lost 3 bases and the J segment 0 bases; nucleotides outside the gene matches: 7. The CDR3 sequence is 17 residues long.

This clonotype appeared many times. This rearrangement joins TRBV12-3 or TRBV12-4 to TRBJ1-6; D uncertain. The CDR3 is 14 amino acids. Trimming stripped 4 bases from V and 9 bases from J, with 13 bases between. The CDR3 region is CASSYPGVGSPLHF. CDR3 bases: TGTGCCAGCAGTTACCCAGGCGTTGGTTCACCCCTCCACTTT.

The V and J genes are TRBV21-1 and TRBJ2-7; the DNA was not compared with TRBD1, the D call given in the table. TRBV21-1 corresponds to a pseudogene. This CDR3 has 13 amino acids. CDR3 bases: TGTGCCAGCATCAAGGGACAGGATTACGAGCAGTACTTC. Protein sequence: CASIKGQDYEQYF.

This clonotype was counted at least ten times. This chain uses TRBV3-1 with TRBJ2-4; possible D gene TRBD2, 6 bases. The V gene lost 4 bases and the J gene lost 1 base, with 8 bases spanning the gap. The germline CDR1 and CDR2 sequences are LGHDT and YNNKEL (reference sequence). This CDR3 is 14 amino acids long. The chain's CDR3 is CASSLADAKNIQYF. The CDR3 region has the DNA TGTGCCAGCAGCCTAGCGGACGCCAAAAACATTCAGTACTTC.

In its sample, this clonotype was seen a few times. In DNA, the CDR3 is TGTGCCAGCAGCGTGAGGTCGAGCGAGCAGTACTTC. It specifies CASSVRSSEQYF. The J gene is TRBJ2-7, the V gene TRBV11-2, with D unresolved. With 5 bases removed from V and 6 bases from J, the gap between germline ends came to 11 bases. Germline CDR1 and CDR2: SGHAT and FQNNGV. The CDR3 runs 12 residues.

This clonotype was counted many times. The chain recombines TRBV20-1 with TRBJ2-7, with D perhaps assigned TRBD1 or TRBD2 (6 bases each). Looked up from germline, CDR1 is DFQATT and CDR2 is SNEGSKA (reference sequence). The ends were cut back, 6 bases at V and 7 bases at J, with 25 bases in the middle. The CDR3 has 15 residues. The CDR3 bases are TGCAGTGCGGACGTGCTTACAGGAGGGGGTTGGGAGCAGTACTTC. It specifies CSADVLTGGGWEQYF.

The chain couples TRBV5-1 to TRBJ2-3, with D perhaps TRBD1 or TRBD2 (6 bases each). The CDR3 runs to 14 residues. Germline CDR1 SGHRS, CDR2 YFSETQ. Trimming took off 5 bases at V and 2 bases at J, with 12 bases between the two ends. CDR3 amino acids: CASSTGANTDTQYF. In nucleotides, the CDR3 is TGCGCCAGCAGTACGGGGGCCAACACAGATACGCAGTATTTT.

This clonotype has ten or more counts. The J gene is TRBJ1-2, the V gene TRBV5-1; perhaps TRBD1 as D (6 bases). Germline CDR1 reads SGHRS; CDR2 reads YFSETQ. The CDR3 is made up of 15 amino acids. V lost 0 bases and J lost 4, with 13 bases in between. The CDR3: CASSLETGSLYGYTF. The CDR3 coding sequence is TGCGCCAGCAGCTTGGAGACAGGATCTCTCTATGGCTACACCTTC. The full variable domain, rest sourced from reference TRBV5-1 and TRBJ1-2, is KAGVTQTPRYLIKTRGQQVTLSCSPISGHRSVSWYQQTPGQGLQFLFEYFSETQRNKGNFPGRFSGRQFSNSRSEMNVSTLELGDSALYLCASSLETGSLYGYTFGSGTRLTVV.

This clonotype was counted many times. The CDR3 loop reads CASRKPGQGNTGELFF. Here the CDR3 DNA reads TGTGCCAGCAGAAAACCGGGACAGGGGAACACCGGGGAGCTGTTTTTT. This chain uses TRBV12-3 or TRBV12-4 with TRBJ2-2, with 9 bases aligning to TRBD1. CDR3 length equals 16 residues. Trimming cost V 6 bases and J 1 base; bases outside gene matches: 6.

This clonotype was picked up many times. The rearrangement links TRBV25-1 to TRBJ2-6; D is perhaps TRBD1 (6 bases). The CDR3 covers 19 residues. Trimming shortened V by 4 bases and J by 0 bases, and 19 bases separated the two germline ends. CDR1 MGHDK and CDR2 SYGVNS come from the germline V gene. The CDR3 nucleotides are TGTGCCAGCAGTGCCTACGCGGGCAGGGGACGCTCTGGGGCCAACGTCCTGACTTTC. The encoded protein is CASSAYAGRGRSGANVLTF.

This clonotype was seen many times. The chain couples TRBV3-1 to TRBJ1-3; no definite D call. The V end was cut by 1 base, the J end by 2 bases, with 9 bases between. This CDR3 is 15 amino acids long. Germline CDR1 reads LGHDT; CDR2 reads YNNKEL (reference sequence). The CDR3 nucleotides read TGTGCCAGCAGCCAAGCGGGAGGACCTGGAAACACCATATATTTT. It codes for CASSQAGGPGNTIYF.

This clonotype has at least ten counts. This chain connects TRBV5-1 to TRBJ2-3; a possible D gene is TRBD1 (6 bases). Trimming stripped 4 bases from V and 0 bases from J, with 15 bases between. CDR3 length: 16 amino acids. Germline-derived CDR1 and CDR2 are SGHRS and YFSETQ. CDR3 region: CASSNGQFTSTDTQYF. In DNA form, the CDR3 reads TGCGCCAGCAGCAATGGACAGTTCACTAGCACAGATACGCAGTATTTT. The whole variable domain, remainder taken from reference TRBV5-1 and TRBJ2-3, is KAGVTQTPRYLIKTRGQQVTLSCSPISGHRSVSWYQQTPGQGLQFLFEYFSETQRNKGNFPGRFSGRQFSNSRSEMNVSTLELGDSALYLCASSNGQFTSTDTQYFGPGTRLTVL.

The chain uses TRBV20-1 and TRBJ2-7, with TRBD1 identical over 7 bases. Germline V gene lookup returns CDR1 DFQATT and CDR2 SNEGSKA (reference sequence). V shed 2 bases, J shed 11 bases, and the junction held 6 bases outside the gene matches. This CDR3 has 11 amino acids. Here the CDR3 DNA reads TGCAGTGCTAGATTTAATACAGGGGAGTACTTC. This sequence encodes CSARFNTGEYF.

The table lists this clonotype with many counts. The V and J genes are TRBV7-9 and TRBJ2-7; D may be TRBD1 (5 bases). V was shortened by 1 base and J by 6 bases, with 10 bases between the two germline ends. CDR3 length equals 13 residues. Germline V gives CDR1 SEHNR, CDR2 FQNEAQ (reference sequence). The CDR3 reads CASSLVGAREQYF. Written as DNA, the CDR3 is TGTGCCAGCAGCTTAGTAGGGGCTCGCGAGCAGTACTTC.

This clonotype was counted at least ten times. The rearrangement joins TRBV9 to TRBJ2-2; D unclear. Germline V gene sequence: CDR1 SGDLS, CDR2 YYNGEE. The V end lost 0 bases, the J end lost 6 bases, and 6 bases lay between the germline ends. The CDR3 is made up of 13 amino acids. The CDR3: CASSVGQPGELFF. CDR3 DNA sequence: TGTGCCAGCAGCGTAGGGCAGCCCGGGGAGCTGTTTTTT.

This clonotype was seen ten or more times. The V and J genes are TRBV5-1 and TRBJ1-1; TRBD1 matches at 10 bases. The junction had 4 bases not matched to a gene; V was cut back by 7 bases and J by 4 bases. Germline V gene sequence: CDR1 SGHRS, CDR2 YFSETQ. This CDR3 is 13 amino acids long. CDR3 residues: CASGTGEITEAFF. For the CDR3, the DNA is TGCGCCAGCGGGACAGGGGAAATCACTGAAGCTTTCTTT.